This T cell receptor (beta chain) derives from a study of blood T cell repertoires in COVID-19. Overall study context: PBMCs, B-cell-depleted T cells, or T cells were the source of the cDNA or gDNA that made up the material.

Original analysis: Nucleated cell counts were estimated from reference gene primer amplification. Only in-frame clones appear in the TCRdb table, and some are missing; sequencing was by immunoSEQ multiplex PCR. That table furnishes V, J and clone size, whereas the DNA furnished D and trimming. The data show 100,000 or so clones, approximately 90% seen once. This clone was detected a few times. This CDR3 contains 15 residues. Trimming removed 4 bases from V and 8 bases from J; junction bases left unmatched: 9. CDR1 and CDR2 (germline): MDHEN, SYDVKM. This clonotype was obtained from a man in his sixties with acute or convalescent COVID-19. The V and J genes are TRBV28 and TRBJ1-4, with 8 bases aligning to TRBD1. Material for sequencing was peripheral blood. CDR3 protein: CASSSMGQAGEKLFF. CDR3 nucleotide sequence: TGTGCCAGCAGTTCCATGGGACAGGCCGGAGAAAAACTGTTTTTT. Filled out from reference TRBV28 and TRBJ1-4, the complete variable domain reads DVKVTQSSRYLVKRTGEKVFLECVQDMDHENMFWYRQDPGLGLRLIYFSYDVKMKEKGDIPEGYSVSREKKERFSLILESASTNQTSMYLCASSSMGQAGEKLFFGSGTQLSVL.